This T cell receptor beta chain stems from a study of blood T cell repertoires in COVID-19. The wider study: There were acute and convalescent COVID-19 samples, and they came from the United States, Italy and Spain. Sources were T cells, B-cell-depleted T cells, or PBMCs; the material itself was cDNA or gDNA.

This clone was recorded once. Authors' analysis steps: Estimation of nucleated cell counts relied on the amplification of reference gene primers. The protocol was immunoSEQ multiplex PCR, while the TCRdb copy is restricted to in-frame clones and leaves out a portion. Clonal size and the V and J genes are those of that table, whereas D and trimming came from the DNA. Found here are about 250,000 clones, 88% of them singletons; the top ten hold approximately 1.3%. V lost 0 bases and J lost 8; bases outside the gene matches: 10. The germline V gene encodes CDR1 SGHDN and CDR2 FVKESK. This CDR3 has 16 amino acids.

V usage is TRBV14 and J usage is TRBJ1-2, with TRBD1 matching over 9 bases. The sample taken for sequencing was peripheral blood. The clonotype comes from an elderly man with acute or convalescent COVID-19. CDR3 nucleotides: TGTGCCAGCAGCCAAGAAAGGACAGGGGCCCCTCGGGGCTACACCTTC. Encoded protein: CASSQERTGAPRGYTF.